These 10 T cell receptor beta chains came from one sample sequenced in a study of blood T cell repertoires in COVID-19. Some clones are missing from TCRdb's copy, which holds only in-frame ones; the method was immunoSEQ multiplex PCR. The table lists more than 85,000 clones, 75% to 95% of them singletons, with 3.5% to 4.5% in the top ten. Sequenced input: peripheral blood. These receptors all come from a man aged 18 to 35 with acute or convalescent COVID-19.

The chain combines TRBV7-7 with TRBJ2-1, with TRBD2 matching over 9 bases. The J segment lost 7 bases and the V segment lost 1 base, leaving 5 bases of the junction unmatched. CDR1 and CDR2 from the germline V gene are SSHAT and FNYEAQ (reference sequence). The CDR3 runs to 15 residues. As DNA, the CDR3 is TGTGCCAGCAGCTTAGAAGCGGGGGGAGAAAATGAGCAGTTCTTC. Its protein product is CASSLEAGGENEQFF.

The V and J genes are TRBV6-1 and TRBJ2-6; D might be TRBD1 (6 bases). Germline CDR1 MNHNS, CDR2 SASEGT. The CDR3 spans 17 residues. The V and J ends lost 4 bases and 1 base respectively, with 14 bases between them. CDR3 region: CASSALGALSGANVLTF. In DNA form, the CDR3 reads TGTGCCAGCAGTGCTTTGGGGGCGCTGTCTGGGGCCAACGTCCTGACTTTC.

The V and J genes are TRBV6-5 and TRBJ2-5, with TRBD2 matching over 13 bases. Germline assignment: CDR1 MNHEY and CDR2 SVGAGI. Trimming at V came to 4 bases and at J to 2 bases, leaving 1 base not matched to a gene. This CDR3 spans 15 amino acids. DNA for the CDR3: TGTGCCAGCAGTTGGACTAGCGGGGGACAAGAGACCCAGTACTTC. Translated: CASSWTSGGQETQYF.

V usage is TRBV12-5 and J usage is TRBJ2-7; D remains ambiguous. Between the trimmed V and J ends, which lost 10 bases and 3 bases, there was a span of 13 bases. Germline assignment: CDR1 LGHNT and CDR2 FRNRAP. The CDR3 is 12 residues long. CDR3 amino acids: CATGRRIYEQYF. DNA for the CDR3: TGTGCTACCGGTCGGAGAATCTACGAGCAGTACTTC.

This clone was found once. V gene TRBV11-2 combines with J gene TRBJ2-7, with no clear D. Germline-derived CDR1 and CDR2 are SGHAT and FQNNGV. The CDR3 runs to 14 residues. The V end lost 5 bases, the J end lost 7 bases, and 18 bases lay between the germline ends. The CDR3 coding sequence is TGTGCCAGCAGCCATGGAGTCACGACTCGAGAGCAGTACTTC. It encodes CASSHGVTTREQYF.

The rearrangement links TRBV11-2 to TRBJ1-3; a possible D gene is TRBD1 (6 bases). From germline, CDR1 is SGHAT and CDR2 FQNNGV. Trimming took off 4 bases at V and 6 bases at J, with 10 bases between the two ends. The CDR3 covers 13 residues. The CDR3 loop reads CASSSGQLNTIYF. The CDR3 bases are TGTGCCAGCAGCTCTGGACAGCTAAACACCATATATTTT.

This chain connects TRBV2 to TRBJ1-4, with 8 bases identical to TRBD1. With 4 bases clipped from V and 8 bases from J, the junction kept 6 bases outside the gene matches. Germline CDR1 and CDR2: SNHLY and FYNNEI. This CDR3 has 14 amino acids. CDR3 sequence reads: CASSVEAGGEKLFF. As DNA, the CDR3 is TGTGCCAGCAGTGTTGAGGCAGGGGGCGAAAAACTGTTTTTT.

The CDR3 region is CAWGDGSEQFF. CDR3 sequence (DNA): TGTGCCTGGGGGGACGGGAGTGAGCAGTTCTTC. The chain links TRBV30 to TRBJ2-1, with TRBD2 as a possible D gene (6 bases). Germline V gene data show CDR1 as GTSNPN and CDR2 as SVGIG (reference sequence). The V end lost 5 bases, the J end lost 9 bases, and 11 bases lay between the germline ends. The CDR3 covers 11 residues.

The chain carries TRBV5-1 and TRBJ2-5; 7 nucleotides match TRBD1. The CDR3 spans 15 residues. With V trimmed by 0 bases and J by 0 bases, 2 bases remained unmatched. Germline V CDR1 and CDR2: SGHRS, YFSETQ. The CDR3 coding sequence is TGCGCCAGCAGCTTGGGGGGACAGCACCAAGAGACCCAGTACTTC. Translation: CASSLGGQHQETQYF.

The J gene is TRBJ1-1, the V gene TRBV3-1 (or the pseudogene TRBV3-2); D not certain. The ends were cut back, 0 bases at V and 0 bases at J, with 8 bases in the middle. The CDR3 consists of 15 residues. Germline V gives CDR1 LGHDT, CDR2 YNNKEL (reference sequence). The CDR3 spells CASSQDWRVNTEAFF. CDR3 DNA sequence: TGTGCCAGCAGCCAAGATTGGAGGGTGAACACTGAAGCTTTCTTT.